The 21 T cell receptor beta chains in this list originate from one sample, sequenced in a study of CD8 T cells in ankylosing spondylitis. The study's findings and limits: It appeared that ankylosing spondylitis blood was characterized by a TCR beta motif of several highly homologous variants.

Their antigen targets remain unknown. TCRdb passed the 5' RACE reads through MiXCR, listing each CDR3 protein once. The sample lists 390,000 or so distinct CDR3 sequences; about 20% were seen once. The sequencing input was blood, either unsorted or a sorted T cell fraction (not recorded which). The origin of the receptors is a male donor with ankylosing spondylitis.

The genes are TRBV7-9 and TRBJ2-7; D not resolved. Trimming removed 1 base from V and 3 bases from J, with 7 bases in between. CDR1 and CDR2 from the germline V gene are SEHNR and FQNEAQ (reference sequence). This CDR3 has 13 amino acids. The CDR3 protein is CASSLGSVYEQYF. The CDR3 DNA follows: TGTGCCAGCAGCTTAGGGTCGGTCTACGAGCAGTACTTC.

This clonotype has a handful of counts. The CDR3 region is CASTRDSTEAFF. The CDR3 DNA reads TGTGCCAGTACCCGGGACAGCACTGAAGCTTTCTTT. The rearrangement links TRBV19 to TRBJ1-1; 7 nucleotides align to TRBD1. V gave up 7 bases and J gave up 4 bases; unmatched junction bases: 3. CDR1 and CDR2 (germline): LNHDA, SQIVND (reference sequence). The length of the CDR3 is 12 residues.

This clonotype was seen only a few times. One end of the junction fails to match germline, which may point to a read error. The rearrangement joins TRBV24-1 to TRBJ2-1, with D possibly TRBD1 on 5 matching bases. This CDR3 region has 15 residues. Germline CDR1 reads KGHDR; CDR2 reads SFDVKD. The CDR3 is CATSGLDKDYNEQFF. CDR3 coding DNA: TGTGCCACCAGTGGTTTGGACAAAGATTACAATGAGCAGTTCTTC.

As concerns this clonotype: This may arise from a read error, as a much more abundant clone is one base away. This chain links TRBV4-2 with TRBJ2-1, with 7 bases that match TRBD2. This CDR3 has 16 residues. Germline lookup yields CDR1 LGHNA and CDR2 YNFKEQ. CDR3 DNA sequence: TGTGCCAGCAGGCAAGATGCGGAACCGCGGGAGAATCTTCGGTTCTTC. Protein sequence: CASRQDAEPRENLRFF.

The gene calls are TRBV20-1 and TRBJ2-1; D is uncertain. This CDR3 is built from 13 residues. The V gene lost 3 bases and the J gene lost 8 bases, with 14 bases spanning the gap. CDR1 DFQATT and CDR2 SNEGSKA come from the germline V gene (reference sequence). The CDR3 nucleotides read TGCAGTGCTAGGAAAACCGGGCCTCATGAGCAGTTCTTC. It yields the protein CSARKTGPHEQFF.

This clonotype appeared a few times. The chain joins TRBV3-1 to TRBJ2-1; 11 positions agree with TRBD2. The CDR3 is 16 amino acids. V lost 3 bases, J lost 4 bases, and 5 bases stayed unmatched. Looked up from germline, CDR1 is LGHDT and CDR2 is YNNKEL (reference sequence). The DNA for the CDR3 is TGTGCCAGCAGCCAGGCCGGGACTAGCGGTTACAATGAGCAGTTCTTC. Protein sequence: CASSQAGTSGYNEQFF.

The sample holds a few counts of this clonotype. This chain connects TRBV25-1 to TRBJ2-5, with 8 positions matching TRBD2. The V and J ends lost 7 bases and 4 bases, in that order; junction bases with no gene match: 11. Looked up from germline, CDR1 is MGHDK and CDR2 is SYGVNS. The CDR3 extends over 15 amino acids. The chain's CDR3 is CASTVLGREAETQYF. The CDR3 DNA follows: TGTGCCAGCACGGTTTTAGGGCGGGAGGCAGAGACCCAGTACTTC.

This clonotype was detected a few times. The chain is built from TRBV3-1 and TRBJ1-5; D remains ambiguous. Germline loops: CDR1 LGHDT, CDR2 YNNKEL (reference sequence). This CDR3 region has 14 residues. The V end was cut by 2 bases, the J end by 5 bases, with 10 bases between. CDR3 bases: TGTGCCAGCAGCCAACAGAAATCGTATCAGCCCCAGCATTTT. Protein: CASSQQKSYQPQHF.

This clonotype has a handful of counts. The chain carries TRBV12-3 or TRBV12-4 and TRBJ2-2; maybe TRBD2 (5 bases). This CDR3 has 13 amino acids. V lost 4 bases, J lost 6 bases, and 9 bases lay in between. This CDR3 reads CASSWESAGELFF. Written as DNA, the CDR3 is TGTGCCAGCAGTTGGGAGAGTGCCGGGGAGCTGTTTTTT.

This clonotype was seen a handful of times. The V call is TRBV11-2, the J call TRBJ2-1; possibly TRBD2 for D (5 bases). Germline V gene lookup returns CDR1 SGHAT and CDR2 FQNNGV. Trimming removed 2 bases from V and 6 bases from J, with 11 bases in between. This CDR3 is 14 amino acids long. CDR3 in amino acids: CASSLMRALNEQFF. CDR3 in DNA: TGTGCCAGCAGCTTAATGCGGGCCCTCAATGAGCAGTTCTTC.

Only a few counts were recorded for this clonotype. The chain employs TRBV28 and TRBJ2-3; D gene unclear. V gave up 5 bases and J gave up 8 bases, with 11 bases separating them. CDR1 and CDR2 (germline): MDHEN, SYDVKM. The CDR3 extends over 12 amino acids. The CDR3 region has the DNA TGTGCCAGCAGTCCCGTCCCTAGTACGCAGTATTTT. As protein: CASSPVPSTQYF.

The V and J genes are TRBV20-1 and TRBJ2-2, with 8 bases that match TRBD2. This CDR3 region has 15 residues. Germline CDR1 DFQATT, CDR2 SNEGSKA (reference sequence). J gave up 0 bases and V 4 bases, and 4 bases lay outside the gene matches. The CDR3 here is CSAKGGRSNTGELFF. CDR3 in DNA: TGCAGTGCTAAAGGCGGGAGGTCGAACACCGGGGAGCTGTTTTTT.

This clonotype was counted between two and nine times. This chain links TRBV9 with TRBJ2-2; 7 bases map to TRBD2. The junction had 9 bases not matched to a gene; V was cut back by 7 bases and J by 3 bases. Per the germline V gene, CDR1 is SGDLS and CDR2 is YYNGEE. This CDR3 contains 15 residues. DNA for the CDR3: TGTGCCAGCTCCCGGGGCGGGAGAGACACCGGGGAGCTGTTTTTT. This gives the protein CASSRGGRDTGELFF.

This chain connects TRBV20-1 to TRBJ2-7, with 8 bases aligning to TRBD2. Germline V lookup: CDR1 DFQATT, CDR2 SNEGSKA (reference sequence). J was trimmed by 4 bases and V by 3 bases; bases with no gene match: 8. The CDR3 consists of 14 residues. CDR3 protein: CSARPGLGVYEQYF. CDR3 nucleotides: TGCAGTGCTAGGCCGGGACTAGGGGTTTACGAGCAGTACTTC.

This clonotype has just a few counts. V gene TRBV5-6 combines with J gene TRBJ1-4, with unresolved D. V was clipped by 0 bases and J by 4 bases, with 7 bases between them. Germline assignment: CDR1 SGHDT and CDR2 YYEEEE. The CDR3 covers 14 residues. CDR3 region: CASSLEPNNEKLFF. The DNA of the CDR3 is TGTGCCAGCAGCTTGGAACCGAATAATGAAAAACTGTTTTTT.

The CDR3 coding sequence is TGTGCCAGCAGCTTAAATGGAGGGTCCTACGAGCAGTACTTC. Translated: CASSLNGGSYEQYF. The rearrangement links TRBV7-3 to TRBJ2-7; TRBD2 is a possible D gene (6 bases). Germline CDR1 is SGHTA and CDR2 is FQGTGA. The CDR3 has 14 residues. V was shortened by 1 base and J by 1 base, with 8 bases between the two germline ends.

This chain joins TRBV6-2 or TRBV6-3 and TRBJ2-7; possibly TRBD2 for D (5 bases). The CDR3 loop spans 12 amino acids. CDR1 MNHEY and CDR2 SVGEGT come from the germline V gene. V dropped 6 bases and J dropped 0 bases, with 6 bases sitting between them. This CDR3 reads CASSGNSYEQYF. The CDR3 DNA sequence: TGTGCCAGCAGCGGGAACTCCTACGAGCAGTACTTC.

The rearrangement uses TRBV10-1 and TRBJ2-1; TRBD2 matches at 9 bases. The germline CDR1 and CDR2 sequences are WNHNN and SYGVQD (reference sequence). This CDR3 contains 14 residues. J gave up 9 bases and V 6 bases, and 9 bases lay outside the gene matches. This CDR3 reads CASSPAGGPGEQFF. The CDR3 bases are TGCGCCAGCAGCCCCGCGGGAGGGCCGGGTGAGCAGTTCTTC.

This clonotype was picked up a small number of times. The genes are TRBV29-1 and TRBJ2-1; D is unresolved. CDR1 and CDR2 (germline): SQVTM, ANQGSEA. V lost 6 bases and J 5 bases, leaving 11 bases between the germline ends. The CDR3 contains 12 residues. CDR3 sequence: CSVISRHNEQFF. CDR3 in DNA: TGCAGCGTCATTAGCAGACACAATGAGCAGTTCTTC.

This clonotype was seen more than once but under ten times. This chain links TRBV29-1 with TRBJ2-5; unclear D gene. The length of the CDR3 is 13 residues. The germline CDR1 and CDR2 sequences are SQVTM and ANQGSEA. The V end was cut by 7 bases, the J end by 2 bases, with 14 bases between. CDR3 bases: TGCAGCGCCGAAGAACACCCACAAGAGACCCAGTACTTC. Translated: CSAEEHPQETQYF.

This rearrangement joins TRBV15 to TRBJ2-1; D uncertain. Germline values: CDR1 LNHNV, CDR2 YYDKDF (reference sequence). Trimming took off 1 base at V and 9 bases at J, with 10 bases between the two ends. This CDR3 has 13 residues. The CDR3 DNA reads as TGTGCCACCAGCAGAGGGCTGCAAAGTGAGCAGTTCTTC. Its protein is CATSRGLQSEQFF. The full variable domain, rest sourced from reference TRBV15 and TRBJ2-1, is DAMVIQNPRYQVTQFGKPVTLSCSQTLNHNVMYWYQQKSSQAPKLLFHYYDKDFNNEADTPDNFQSRRPNTSFCFLDIRSPGLGDTAMYLCATSRGLQSEQFFGPGTRLTVL.